These T cell receptor beta chains were read from a single sample in a study of cytomegalovirus exposure and HLA in healthy donors. Measured with immunoSEQ multiplex PCR; TCRdb has only the in-frame clones, and not every one. The repertoire holds under 70,000 clones, with 65% to 70% as singletons. The sample comprised PBMCs. Receptors were obtained from a woman aged 25-40 years in good health and CMV-seronegative. CDR3s include the opening cysteine and the closing phenylalanine or tryptophan.

J,V,CDR3
TRBJ2-3,TRBV5-1,CASSATSGGYTDTQYF
TRBJ2-3,TRBV7-9,CSSSRVGSGGTDTQYF
TRBJ2-1,TRBV27,CASSPLGGAYNEQFF
TRBJ2-2,TRBV27,CASRPGLADTGELFF
TRBJ2-1,TRBV7-3,CASSLSGGAFYNEQFF
TRBJ1-4,TRBV10-3,CAISESSYGEKLFF
TRBJ1-2,TRBV6-1,CASARTEQILYGYTF
TRBJ1-1,TRBV29-1,CSVGGGQGGTEAFF
TRBJ2-3,TRBV6-1,CASSRTGSSTDTQYF
TRBJ2-7,TRBV6-6,CASSTGTSNNEQYF
TRBJ1-3,TRBV9,CASSAWDIGNTIYF
TRBJ1-1,TRBV18,CASSPPGRNRAGTEAFF
TRBJ1-3,TRBV7-9,CASSPVQGGTGNTIYF
TRBJ1-5,TRBV4-2,CASSQDRDSNQPQHF
TRBJ2-1,TRBV20-1,CSAKHYNEQFF
TRBJ2-7,TRBV10-3,CAISGTSSYEQYF
TRBJ2-5,TRBV6-5,CASSYLGTEQETQYF
TRBJ1-2,TRBV9,CASSVDTRNYGYTF
TRBJ2-7,TRBV28,CASSYGDREQYF
TRBJ2-3,TRBV6-1,CASSETGDTQYF
.,TRBV7-6,CASSPGDRGTMLSYEQYF
TRBJ1-5,TRBV2,CASSRGGSGPQHF
TRBJ1-1,TRBV2,CASSEESGSDGAFF
TRBJ2-7,TRBV5-1,CASSLEQGFSYEQYF
TRBJ1-2,TRBV27,CASSLSGQGYGYTF
TRBJ1-2,TRBV6-1,CASSVRGSLGYTF
TRBJ1-5,TRBV14,CASSQAPRRYRGRDQPQHF
TRBJ1-4,TRBV18,CASSTRQGTGEKLFF
TRBJ1-6,TRBV10-3,CAISTTGYNSPLHF
TRBJ2-5,TRBV7-6,CASSFSPSSGGIETQYF
TRBJ2-5,TRBV18,CASSPPGRGETQYF
TRBJ2-7,TRBV30,CAWSLPGGHYEQYF
TRBJ2-1,TRBV5-1,CASSGGTSSHSYNEQFF
TRBJ2-7,TRBV6-1,CASSEYEFSYEQYF
TRBJ2-2,TRBV5-1,CASSFPTGTGELFF
TRBJ1-5,TRBV19,CASSTSAGPGQPQHF
TRBJ2-7,TRBV7-9,CASSLGLGASYEQYF
TRBJ2-3,TRBV6-1,CASSTSGGGTDTQYF
TRBJ2-3,TRBV6-5,CASTNRGFSTDTQYF
TRBJ1-2,TRBV2,CASSEDSLLNYGYTF
TRBJ1-3,TRBV6-6,CASRGLTSGNTIYF
TRBJ1-6,TRBV20-1,CSARGAVSLHF
TRBJ2-3,TRBV7-9,CASSPRGGRTDTQYF
TRBJ1-5,TRBV7-9,CASSLVPVVVGNQPQHF
TRBJ1-5,TRBV15,CATSRDQQPQHF
TRBJ2-7,TRBV5-1,CASSRGGYEQYF
TRBJ2-7,TRBV6-1,CASKTSGGAEQYF
TRBJ2-5,TRBV7-2,CASSLKRTAPETQYF
TRBJ1-1,TRBV7-9,CASSFRASRDTEAFF
TRBJ2-7,TRBV9,CASSLGGAVEEQYF
TRBJ2-3,TRBV6-6,CASSLLTVYTDTQYF
TRBJ2-7,TRBV7-2,CASSLRTGEIYEQYF
TRBJ1-1,TRBV6-6,CASSLRGGGTEAFF
TRBJ1-2,TRBV5-1,CASRADRVGGYTF
TRBJ2-2,TRBV18,CASSPLAGANTGELFF
TRBJ2-1,TRBV10-3,CAISGDRAQEQFF
TRBJ2-7,TRBV2,CASSEGLLAGEQYF
TRBJ1-2,TRBV6-6,CASSGTGGLWGYTF
TRBJ1-5,TRBV2,CASGGQGGGQPQHF